This T cell receptor (beta chain) is drawn from a study of Graves' ophthalmopathy and Graves' hyperthyroidism. Study at large: There was a collection of peripheral blood at initial diagnosis, before any treatment.

The TCR beta CDR3 regions underwent amplification from RNA transcripts. Following a first-round RT-PCR that used HTBI primers, a second-round multiplex PCR was carried out. TCRdb used MiXCR to reprocess the multiplex PCR reads, holding one entry per CDR3 protein. The data show almost 400,000 distinct CDR3 sequences, 15% to 20% seen once. Of note for this clonotype: Its antigen is still unknown.

Study observations and caveats: Sensitivity of about 70% and specificity of about 72% were achieved by the model that predicted ophthalmopathy progression. Built on 13 signatures, a model told ophthalmopathy apart from stable hyperthyroidism with approximately 85% sensitivity and under 83% specificity. Blood also harbored most expanded thyroid clonotypes above 0.001 frequency.

The V gene's germline CDR1 is MDHEN and CDR2 SYDVKM. V was trimmed by 6 bases and J by 7 bases, leaving 10 bases between them. The CDR3 consists of 13 residues. This receptor was identified in a woman aged 18-30 years with Graves' ophthalmopathy. The V gene is TRBV28, the J gene TRBJ1-6; no clear D. The sample taken for sequencing was peripheral blood. The CDR3 loop reads CASRVFSNSPLHF. DNA of the CDR3: TGTGCCAGCAGAGTATTTTCGAATTCACCCCTCCACTTT. Drawing the rest from reference TRBV28 and TRBJ1-6, the complete variable domain is DVKVTQSSRYLVKRTGEKVFLECVQDMDHENMFWYRQDPGLGLRLIYFSYDVKMKEKGDIPEGYSVSREKKERFSLILESASTNQTSMYLCASRVFSNSPLHFGNGTRLTVT.